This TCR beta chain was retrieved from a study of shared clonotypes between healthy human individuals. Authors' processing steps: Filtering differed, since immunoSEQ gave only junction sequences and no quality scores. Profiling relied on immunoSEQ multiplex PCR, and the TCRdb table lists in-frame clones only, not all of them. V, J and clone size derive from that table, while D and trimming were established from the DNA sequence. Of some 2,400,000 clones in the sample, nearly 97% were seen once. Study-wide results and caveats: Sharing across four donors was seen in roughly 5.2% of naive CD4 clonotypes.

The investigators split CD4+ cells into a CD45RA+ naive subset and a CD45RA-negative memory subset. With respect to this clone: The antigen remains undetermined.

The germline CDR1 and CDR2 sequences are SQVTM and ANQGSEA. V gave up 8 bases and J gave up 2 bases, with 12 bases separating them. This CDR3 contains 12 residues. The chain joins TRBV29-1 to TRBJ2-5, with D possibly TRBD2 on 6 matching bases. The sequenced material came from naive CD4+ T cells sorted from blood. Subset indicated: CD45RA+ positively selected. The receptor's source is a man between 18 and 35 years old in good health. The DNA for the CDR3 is TGCAGCTTCGGACTACCGCAAGAGACCCAGTACTTC. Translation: CSFGLPQETQYF.